This T cell receptor beta chain was sequenced during a study of cytomegalovirus exposure and HLA in healthy donors. This CDR3 comprises 18 residues. Primers: 60 Vbeta forward and 13 Jbeta reverse. Produced via immunoSEQ multiplex PCR; TCRdb's table is partial and in-frame only. This table holds around 40,000 clones, 70% to 85% found once. The study's findings and limits: Some 17,000 TCR beta sequences were associated with HLA alleles at 0.05 false discovery rate in a later analysis. A later analysis found that most CMV-associated TCR beta chains appeared HLA-restricted.

In this sample, this clone turned up a few times. Its antigen is as yet unknown. The clonotype originates from a man under 40 in good health and CMV-seronegative. J is TRBJ2-3 and V is TRBV21-1; the table's D call of TRBD2 was not tested on the DNA. TRBV21-1 is labeled a pseudogene. The sample was PBMCs. The DNA of the CDR3 is TGTGCCAGCAGCAAAGTAGGGGGGACTAGCTCTAGCACAGATACGCAGTATTTT. Translating it yields CASSKVGGTSSSTDTQYF.